This entry lists 31 T cell receptor beta chains sequenced from one sample in a study of blood T cell repertoires in COVID-19. The data were produced by immunoSEQ multiplex PCR, yet TCRdb's version contains in-frame clones alone and is incomplete. In the table there are 200,000 or so clones, around three quarters of which are singletons. Specimen: peripheral blood. These receptors were obtained from a man in his 60s with active or convalescent COVID-19.

This sequence joins TRBV14 and TRBJ1-5, with D unclear. CDR1 is SGHDN, CDR2 FVKESK, per germline. CDR3 length equals 13 residues. The V end was cut by 3 bases, the J end by 7 bases, with 10 bases between. CDR3 in DNA: TGTGCCAGCAGCCAGCATTCAGGACAGCCCCAGCATTTT. This codes for CASSQHSGQPQHF.

The chain uses TRBV5-1 and TRBJ2-7; tentative D call: TRBD2 (6 bases). Trimming pared 6 bases from V and 6 bases from J, leaving 16 bases between. Germline V gene sequence: CDR1 SGHRS, CDR2 YFSETQ. This CDR3 is built from 13 residues. DNA for the CDR3: TGCGCCAGCACGTGGGGGGAAACGGGCGAGCAGTACTTC. Residues: CASTWGETGEQYF. Filled out from reference TRBV5-1 and TRBJ2-7, the complete variable domain reads KAGVTQTPRYLIKTRGQQVTLSCSPISGHRSVSWYQQTPGQGLQFLFEYFSETQRNKGNFPGRFSGRQFSNSRSEMNVSTLELGDSALYLCASTWGETGEQYFGPGTRLTVT.

V gene TRBV5-6 combines with J gene TRBJ1-1; D unresolved. Germline CDR1 SGHDT, CDR2 YYEEEE. The CDR3 extends over 15 amino acids. The germline V and J ends were trimmed by 0 bases and 5 bases, with 14 bases remaining between them. In nucleotides, the CDR3 is TGTGCCAGCAGCTTGGCCTCACAGCTCGGTACTGAAGCTTTCTTT. This codes for CASSLASQLGTEAFF. Combining the CDR3 with reference TRBV5-6 and TRBJ1-1 gives the whole variable domain DAGVTQSPTHLIKTRGQQVTLRCSPKSGHDTVSWYQQALGQGPQFIFQYYEEEERQRGNFPDRFSGHQFPNYSSELNVNALLLGDSALYLCASSLASQLGTEAFFGQGTRLTVV.

The chain links TRBV19 to TRBJ1-2; D might be TRBD1 (6 bases). The germline V gene encodes CDR1 LNHDA and CDR2 SQIVND (reference sequence). V was shortened by 8 bases and J by 4 bases, with 17 bases between the two germline ends. The CDR3 spans 14 residues. The CDR3 is CASGTTFDGYGYTF. The DNA for the CDR3 is TGTGCCAGTGGGACAACGTTCGACGGCTATGGCTACACCTTC. Variable domain in full (rest from reference TRBV19 and TRBJ1-2): DGGITQSPKYLFRKEGQNVTLSCEQNLNHDAMYWYRQDPGQGLRLIYYSQIVNDFQKGDIAEGYSVSREKKESFPLTVTSAQKNPTAFYLCASGTTFDGYGYTFGSGTRLTVV.

The J gene is TRBJ2-5, the V gene TRBV28, with TRBD1 matching over 12 bases. With 6 bases clipped from V and 5 bases from J, the junction kept 10 bases outside the gene matches. The CDR3 covers 16 residues. Germline CDR1 MDHEN, CDR2 SYDVKM. The CDR3 region has the DNA TGTGCCAGCAGGCTGGGGACAGGGGGCGTTCGGGAGACCCAGTACTTC. Translation gives CASRLGTGGVRETQYF.

The chain carries TRBV2 and TRBJ2-2; no clear D gene. Germline values: CDR1 SNHLY, CDR2 FYNNEI. V was clipped by 10 bases and J by 2 bases, with 8 bases between them. The CDR3 is 12 residues long. The CDR3 protein is CATQINTGELFF. The CDR3 nucleotides read TGTGCCACACAGATTAACACCGGGGAGCTGTTTTTT.

The genes are TRBV4-3 and TRBJ2-4; TRBD1 might be the D (5 bases). The CDR3 is 14 amino acids. V was trimmed by 1 base and J by 8 bases, leaving 12 bases between them. Germline V CDR1 and CDR2: LGHNA, YSLEER. CDR3 DNA sequence: TGCGCCAGCAGCCAAGTAAGGGGTTTGGACATTCAGTACTTC. Its protein is CASSQVRGLDIQYF.

This clone has a handful of counts. The chain combines TRBV11-2 with TRBJ2-2, with D possibly TRBD2 on 7 matching bases. CDR1 SGHAT and CDR2 FQNNGV come from the germline V gene. The CDR3 has 15 amino acids. V was shortened by 7 bases and J by 0 bases, with 12 bases between the two germline ends. This CDR3 is CASNRGAPNTGELFF. The CDR3 region has the DNA TGTGCCAGCAACCGGGGGGCTCCGAACACCGGGGAGCTGTTTTTT.

This sequence joins TRBV11-2 and TRBJ2-3; TRBD1 is a possible D gene (6 bases). The CDR3 totals 15 residues. The germline V and J ends were trimmed by 6 bases and 1 base, with 14 bases remaining between them. Germline loops: CDR1 SGHAT, CDR2 FQNNGV. CDR3 sequence: CASSPGARGTDTQYF. The CDR3, as DNA: TGTGCCAGCAGTCCAGGGGCTCGGGGCACAGATACGCAGTATTTT.

The chain employs TRBV7-3 and TRBJ2-7; 7 nucleotides agree with TRBD1. The CDR3 length is 13 residues. From germline, CDR1 is SGHTA and CDR2 FQGTGA. The ends lost 5 bases at V and 5 bases at J; junction bases unmatched: 6. The CDR3 loop reads CASSPTTGHEQYF. The CDR3 DNA is TGTGCCAGCAGCCCCACGACAGGGCACGAGCAGTACTTC.

V usage is TRBV30 and J usage is TRBJ2-3, with 11 bases aligning to TRBD2. V dropped 6 bases and J dropped 3; count of bases not matched to a gene: 14. Germline CDR1 is GTSNPN and CDR2 is SVGIG (reference sequence). This CDR3 is 17 amino acids long. Here the CDR3 DNA reads TGTGCCTGCGGGACCGGGGCTAGCGGGAGGAGAACAGATACGCAGTATTTT. Translation gives CACGTGASGRRTDTQYF. The full variable domain, in which reference TRBV30 and TRBJ2-3 provide the parts outside the CDR3, is SQTIHQWPATLVQPVGSPLSLECTVEGTSNPNLYWYRQAAGRGLQLLFYSVGIGQISSEVPQNLSASRPQDRQFILSSKKLLLSDSGFYLCACGTGASGRRTDTQYFGPGTRLTVL.

The chain joins TRBV13 to TRBJ1-1; no firm D call. V lost 0 bases and J lost 2, with 7 bases in between. This CDR3 has 14 amino acids. CDR1 and CDR2 from the germline V gene are PRHDT and FYEKMQ (reference sequence). The CDR3 protein is CASSLGRGNTEAFF. The CDR3 DNA sequence: TGTGCCAGCAGCTTAGGACGCGGAAACACTGAAGCTTTCTTT.

The rearrangement uses TRBV5-1 and TRBJ2-3; D gene uncertain. V shed 5 bases and J shed 3 bases, with 13 bases lying between them. The CDR3 spans 14 residues. The germline gives CDR1 SGHRS, CDR2 YFSETQ. The CDR3 reads CASRGTALTDTQYF. The CDR3 DNA sequence: TGCGCCAGCAGGGGTACAGCTTTAACAGATACGCAGTATTTT.

The chain uses TRBV3-1 (or the pseudogene TRBV3-2) and TRBJ1-5; TRBD1 aligns across 7 bases. The V gene end was trimmed by 3 bases and the J gene end by 6 bases; junction bases not matched to a gene: 8. The CDR3 spans 15 residues. CDR1 is LGHDT, CDR2 YNNKEL, per germline (reference sequence). The CDR3, as DNA: TGTGCCAGCAGCCAGAGCAGGGGGACTGTTCAGCCCCAGCATTTT. This gives the protein CASSQSRGTVQPQHF.

This clone was seen once. The gene calls are TRBV10-3 and TRBJ1-1; D is unresolved. Germline V gene sequence: CDR1 ENHRY, CDR2 SYGVKD. The CDR3 runs to 12 residues. Trimming took 8 bases from V and 1 from J, leaving 8 bases between them. This CDR3 is CAIGSGNTEAFF. CDR3 in DNA: TGTGCCATCGGCTCAGGGAACACTGAAGCTTTCTTT.

V usage is TRBV7-9 and J usage is TRBJ2-1, with 9 bases that match TRBD2. Germline values: CDR1 SEHNR, CDR2 FQNEAQ (reference sequence). Trimming removed 2 bases from V and 7 bases from J; junction bases left unmatched: 12. The CDR3 has 17 residues. This CDR3 is CASSLRQAGGPTNEQFF. In DNA, the CDR3 is TGTGCCAGCAGCTTACGCCAAGCGGGAGGCCCTACGAATGAGCAGTTCTTC. Filled out from reference TRBV7-9 and TRBJ2-1, the complete variable domain reads DTGVSQNPRHKITKRGQNVTFRCDPISEHNRLYWYRQTLGQGPEFLTYFQNEAQLEKSRLLSDRFSAERPKGSFSTLEIQRTEQGDSAMYLCASSLRQAGGPTNEQFFGPGTRLTVL.

The chain recombines TRBV6-1 with TRBJ2-3; 10 nucleotides align to TRBD2. V was clipped by 1 base and J by 4 bases; unmatched bases: 11. This CDR3 contains 18 residues. The germline CDR1 and CDR2 sequences are MNHNS and SASEGT. In nucleotides, the CDR3 is TGTGCCAGCAGTGAAGTCTGGCTAGCGGGAGCGGAGGCAGATACGCAGTATTTT. Protein sequence: CASSEVWLAGAEADTQYF.

The V gene is TRBV6-1, the J gene TRBJ2-1; 7 positions match TRBD1. Trimming removed 3 bases from V and 0 bases from J; junction bases left unmatched: 2. Per the germline V gene, CDR1 is MNHNS and CDR2 is SASEGT. The CDR3 length is 15 residues. The DNA for the CDR3 is TGTGCCAGCAGTGAGGGACAGTTCTCCTACAATGAGCAGTTCTTC. Amino acid sequence: CASSEGQFSYNEQFF.

V is TRBV5-1 and J is TRBJ2-1; TRBD2 aligns across 10 bases. The CDR3 consists of 13 residues. Trimming at V came to 2 bases and at J to 9 bases, leaving 2 bases not matched to a gene. Germline V gene sequence: CDR1 SGHRS, CDR2 YFSETQ. DNA of the CDR3: TGCGCCAGCAGCTTCAGCGGGGGGGGTGAGCAGTTCTTC. Translated: CASSFSGGGEQFF.

V usage is TRBV11-2 and J usage is TRBJ2-1; 9 nucleotides match TRBD2. This CDR3 contains 14 residues. Germline lookup yields CDR1 SGHAT and CDR2 FQNNGV. With 5 bases clipped from V and 4 bases from J, the junction kept 3 bases outside the gene matches. CDR3 sequence: CASSRLAEYNEQFF. The CDR3 bases are TGTGCCAGCAGCAGACTAGCGGAATACAATGAGCAGTTCTTC.

This clone is a singleton in its sample. The gene calls are TRBV4-1 and TRBJ2-3; 10 bases are shared with TRBD2. CDR3 length: 17 amino acids. CDR1 and CDR2 from the germline V gene are MGHRA and YSYEKL. The junction had 8 bases not matched to a gene; V was cut back by 1 base and J by 4 bases. CDR3 residues: CASSQAALAGVADTQYF. The CDR3 region has the DNA TGCGCCAGCAGCCAAGCCGCTCTAGCGGGAGTGGCAGATACGCAGTATTTT.

This chain links TRBV5-1 with TRBJ2-7, with 10 bases matching TRBD1. CDR3 size: 13 residues. V lost 5 bases and J lost 4; bases outside the gene matches: 3. Germline V gives CDR1 SGHRS, CDR2 YFSETQ. CDR3: CASRPGQGYEQYF. In DNA form, the CDR3 reads TGCGCCAGCAGGCCGGGACAGGGGTACGAGCAGTACTTC. The complete variable domain, with remaining parts taken from reference TRBV5-1 and TRBJ2-7, reads KAGVTQTPRYLIKTRGQQVTLSCSPISGHRSVSWYQQTPGQGLQFLFEYFSETQRNKGNFPGRFSGRQFSNSRSEMNVSTLELGDSALYLCASRPGQGYEQYFGPGTRLTVT.

The gene calls are TRBV28 and TRBJ2-7, with no clear D. With 5 bases removed from V and 2 bases from J, the gap between germline ends came to 16 bases. The germline gives CDR1 MDHEN, CDR2 SYDVKM. The length of the CDR3 is 15 residues. CDR3 nucleotide sequence: TGTGCCAGCAGTGGAATAGAGGTCCCTACCTACGAGCAGTACTTC. Protein product: CASSGIEVPTYEQYF.

The rearrangement links TRBV9 to TRBJ1-3, with 7 bases identical to TRBD1. CDR1 is SGDLS, CDR2 YYNGEE, per germline. The CDR3 consists of 14 residues. V shed 6 bases, J shed 2 bases, and the junction held 5 bases outside the gene matches. Here the CDR3 reads CASNPGTAGNTIYF. CDR3 nucleotide sequence: TGTGCCAGCAACCCGGGGACAGCTGGAAACACCATATATTTT. Full variable domain (remainder filled in from reference TRBV9 and TRBJ1-3): DSGVTQTPKHLITATGQRVTLRCSPRSGDLSVYWYQQSLDQGLQFLIQYYNGEERAKGNILERFSAQQFPDLHSELNLSSLELGDSALYFCASNPGTAGNTIYFGEGSWLTVV.

The V gene is TRBV6-1, the J gene TRBJ1-2; D not certain. Germline lookup yields CDR1 MNHNS and CDR2 SASEGT. Trimming shortened V by 3 bases and J by 4 bases, and 6 bases separated the two germline ends. This CDR3 contains 12 residues. CDR3 DNA sequence: TGTGCCAGCAGTGATGGCATCTATGGCTACACCTTC. The encoded protein is CASSDGIYGYTF.

The chain is built from TRBV18 and TRBJ1-1; D is uncertain. V shed 2 bases and J shed 6 bases, with 10 bases lying between them. The CDR3 length is 13 residues. Germline values: CDR1 KGHSH, CDR2 LQKENI. CDR3 region: CASSPSSESEAFF. CDR3 bases: TGTGCCAGCTCACCATCTTCCGAGTCTGAAGCTTTCTTT.

This sequence joins TRBV5-4 and TRBJ2-1, with 11 positions matching TRBD2. The trim removed 0 bases at V and 7 bases at J, leaving 6 bases unmatched. This CDR3 region has 16 residues. Germline CDR1 SGHNT, CDR2 YYREEE (reference sequence). CDR3 sequence: CASSLGLAGGWNEQFF. CDR3 DNA: TGTGCCAGCAGCTTGGGTCTAGCGGGAGGATGGAATGAGCAGTTCTTC.

The chain combines TRBV5-1 with TRBJ2-5; the D gene is possibly TRBD2 (6 bases). The CDR3 is 15 residues long. Germline V gives CDR1 SGHRS, CDR2 YFSETQ. The V gene lost 3 bases and the J gene lost 5 bases, with 17 bases spanning the gap. CDR3 in DNA: TGCGCCAGCAGCTCTAATAGCGGCGGCTGGGAGACCCAGTACTTC. Residues: CASSSNSGGWETQYF.

The chain uses TRBV19 and TRBJ2-1; no reliable D call. The CDR3 sequence is 13 residues long. The germline V gene has CDR1 LNHDA and CDR2 SQIVND (reference sequence). V shed 3 bases and J shed 6 bases, with 9 bases lying between them. The CDR3 loop is CASSIPPGNEQFF. The CDR3 DNA follows: TGTGCCAGTAGTATCCCTCCAGGCAATGAGCAGTTCTTC.

The chain uses TRBV9 and TRBJ2-5, with a tentative D call TRBD2 (5 bases). V was pared by 4 bases and J by 3 bases, with 10 bases between. CDR3 length: 13 amino acids. Germline CDR1 SGDLS, CDR2 YYNGEE. The DNA for the CDR3 is TGTGCCAGCAGCCCACCGAGGGAAGAGACCCAGTACTTC. Translated, it gives CASSPPREETQYF.

The chain employs TRBV10-3 and TRBJ2-1; D is unresolved. The CDR3 has 16 amino acids. Germline values: CDR1 ENHRY, CDR2 SYGVKD. The ends were cut back, 4 bases at V and 1 base at J, with 14 bases in the middle. Here the CDR3 DNA reads TGTGCCATCAGTGTTCAGGCTCCCCAATCCTACAATGAGCAGTTCTTC. Translated, it gives CAISVQAPQSYNEQFF.